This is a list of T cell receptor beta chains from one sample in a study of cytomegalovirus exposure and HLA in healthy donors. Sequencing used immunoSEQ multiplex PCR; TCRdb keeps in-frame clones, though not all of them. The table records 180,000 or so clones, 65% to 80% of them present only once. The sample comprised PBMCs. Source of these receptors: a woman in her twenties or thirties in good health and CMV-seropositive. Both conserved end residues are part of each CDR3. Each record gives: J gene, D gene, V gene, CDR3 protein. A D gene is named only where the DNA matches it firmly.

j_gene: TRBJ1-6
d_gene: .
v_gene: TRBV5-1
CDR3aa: CASSLEGDRRSLHF

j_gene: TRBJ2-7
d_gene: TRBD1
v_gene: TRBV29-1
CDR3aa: CSVERGGTGVYEQYF

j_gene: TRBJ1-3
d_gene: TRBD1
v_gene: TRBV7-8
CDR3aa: CASSAWGQRNTIYF

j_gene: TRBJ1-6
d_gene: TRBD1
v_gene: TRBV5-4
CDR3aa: CASSLEPGQVNSPLHF

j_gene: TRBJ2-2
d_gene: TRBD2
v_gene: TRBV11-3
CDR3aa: CASSPAMAGGFTGELFF

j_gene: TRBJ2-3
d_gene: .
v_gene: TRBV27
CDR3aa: CASSFRLSTDTQYF

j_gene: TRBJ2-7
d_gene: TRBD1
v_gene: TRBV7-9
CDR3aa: CASSLGGTEYF

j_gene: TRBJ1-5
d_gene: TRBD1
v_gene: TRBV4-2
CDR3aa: CASSQGQGESNQPQHF

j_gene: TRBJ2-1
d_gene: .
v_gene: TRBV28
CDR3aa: CASSLSSSYNEQFF

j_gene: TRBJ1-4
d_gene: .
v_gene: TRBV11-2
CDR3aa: CASRLDLSGREKLFF

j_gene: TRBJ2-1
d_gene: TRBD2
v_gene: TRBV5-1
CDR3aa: CASSLGASGGPRGEQFF

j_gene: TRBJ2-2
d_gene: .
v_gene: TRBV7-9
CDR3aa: CASSFRTENTGELFF

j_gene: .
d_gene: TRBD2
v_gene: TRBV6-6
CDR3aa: CASSYGRGESYEQYF

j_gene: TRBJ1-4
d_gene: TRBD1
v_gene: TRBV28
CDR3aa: CASNTQGGDEKLFF

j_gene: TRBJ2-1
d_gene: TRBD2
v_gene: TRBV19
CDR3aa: CASSVRLAGNEQFF

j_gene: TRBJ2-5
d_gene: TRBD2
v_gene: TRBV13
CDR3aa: CASSLVRGARETQYF

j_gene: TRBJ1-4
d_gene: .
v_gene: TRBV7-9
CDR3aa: CSSSLDSKDSYEKLFF